The source of this T cell receptor beta chain is a study of OX40 agonist ivuxolimab in advanced cancers. Broadly, across the study: The costimulatory receptor OX40 (CD134) was targeted by ivuxolimab, a fully human IgG2 agonistic monoclonal antibody. Of the 50 to 55 patients in dose escalation, about 19 had hepatocellular carcinoma, roughly 15 had melanoma, 9 had renal cell carcinoma and 9 had head and neck cancer. The purpose of peripheral TCRbeta sequencing was to test whether ivuxolimab changed TCR sequence diversity and led to clonal T-cell expansion. Partial responses occurred in three dose-escalation patients, of whom one had hepatocellular carcinoma and two had cutaneous melanoma. The monotherapy dose-escalation portion (N ≈ 55 patients) of the phase I ivuxolimab trial is reported in the paper. The dose-escalation cohort was approximately 83% male with a mean age of approximately 60 years, ranging from roughly 23 to 80. Intravenous ivuxolimab was administered to patients every 2 weeks at six dose levels: 0.01, 0.1, 0.3, 1.5, 3 and 10 mg/kg. Prior anti-PD-1, anti-PD-L1 or anti-CTLA-4 therapy was permitted, and approximately 39% of dose-escalation patients had received checkpoint inhibitors.

Patients with autoimmune disease history or receiving systemic immunosuppression were excluded from the trial. Peripheral blood for TCR sequencing was drawn from every dose cohort at baseline, at cycle 4 day 1 and at cycle 7 day 1. Samples were obtained from an open-label, multicenter, first-in-human phase I dose-escalation trial of ivuxolimab. Adults with locally advanced or metastatic head and neck squamous cell, hepatocellular, melanoma or renal cell carcinoma were enrolled in the trial. Before TCR sequencing, CD4+ and CD8+ T cells were separately sorted from peripheral blood. General study outcomes and caveats: The antigen specificity of the clonally expanded peripheral T cells was not determined. Partial responders in the 0.1-3.0 mg/kg groups had among the lowest normalized peripheral clonal expansion, especially among CD8+ T cells. On average, CD8+ T cells showed more expanded clones than CD4+ T cells after ivuxolimab. Clonal expansion of both CD4+ and CD8+ blood T cells was observed from baseline to week 6 at doses 0.1 to 3.0 mg/kg. Low levels of normalized T-cell clonal expansion were also seen in some patients who did not respond.

The germline V gene (reference sequence) yields SGHAT for CDR1 and FQDESV for CDR2. The CDR3 runs 14 residues from the cysteine to the phenylalanine. CDR3 DNA is the only sequence kept; it has 42 bases, read in frame from the first base. V drops 0 bases and J drops 6 bases, leaving 9 bases in between. For this clone: Its antigen remains undetermined. The sample holds no much larger clone one base away, and base qualities are not on file. The same CDR3 is also encoded by other DNA sequences in this sample.

Genomic DNA was extracted from sorted cells for sequencing of the TCRbeta CDR3 region. The immunoSEQ Assay was used for sequencing of TCRbeta CDR3 regions. Held by TCRdb, this immuneACCESS table contains in-frame sequences only and omits some clones. Under half of the omission traces to an unresolved V gene where checked; the cause of the rest is unknown. For this sample the table gives thousands of clones, of which roughly 70% were detected only once. Approximately 39% of the sample belongs to the ten largest clones. The sequence was obtained from an adult with an advanced solid tumor such as melanoma, head and neck, liver or kidney cancer. The rearranged segments are TRBV11-1 and TRBJ2-1; no D gene call is confident. The sequences come from CD4+ or CD8+ T cells sorted from blood, collected in a trial of the OX40 agonist ivuxolimab. The bases read TGTGCCAGCAGCTTAGCGGGGAACCGCAATGAGCAGTTCTTC. Its protein reads: CASSLAGNRNEQFF.